This T cell receptor (beta chain) was sequenced during a study of cytomegalovirus exposure and HLA in healthy donors. Study-level background: Ancestry clustering placed more than 65% of under 450 genotyped donors in the Caucasian-associated cluster.

The V end was cut by 4 bases, the J end by 2 bases, with 21 bases between. CDR1 MNHEY and CDR2 SMNVEV come from the germline V gene (reference sequence). The CDR3 is 17 residues long. Comment on this clone: Its antigen is unidentified.

In the PCR, 60 Vbeta and 13 Jbeta primers were used. Method: immunoSEQ multiplex PCR; TCRdb's copy keeps in-frame clones and lacks some. The table has 95,000 to 150,000 clones, roughly 80% seen once. Study outcomes and limitations: Earlier analysis yielded a pattern in which most TCR beta V segments were productive about 90% or about 30% of the time. HLA allele associations emerged for 15,000 to 20,000 TCR beta sequences in a later analysis, at 0.05 false discovery rate.

The chain employs TRBV27 and TRBJ2-7, with D perhaps TRBD2 (5 bases). The sequence came from a woman between 40 and 55 years old in good health and CMV-seronegative. The specimen was PBMCs. The CDR3 DNA follows: TGTGCCAGCAGTTACCGGATCGGGCTAGCCAACGCCTACGAGCAGTACTTC. Translating gives CASSYRIGLANAYEQYF.